Listed below are T cell receptor beta chains from one sample, sequenced in a study of radiotherapy plus CTLA-4 blockade in lung cancer. Clones were read by immunoSEQ multiplex PCR, and TCRdb kept only the in-frame ones, dropping some. Seen here are approximately 89,000 clones, around 78% observed once, and the top ten hold approximately 4%. This sample comprised peripheral blood, obtained from a patient treated with radiotherapy plus ipilimumab. These receptors were collected from a human donor with non-small cell lung cancer who had a partial response to radiotherapy plus ipilimumab. Some clones in this sample may be carry-over from other donors' samples. Both conserved end residues are trimmed from each CDR3. The order of the fields is D gene, CDR3 length, J gene, V gene, CDR3 protein. A D gene is named only where the DNA matches it firmly.

TRBD2,16,TRBJ2-6,TRBV9,ASSVAASGGAGANVLT
-,13,TRBJ2-2,TRBV11-2,ASRPLTGNTGELF
-,10,TRBJ2-7,TRBV11-2,ASSLGRLEQY
TRBD2,15,TRBJ2-5,TRBV18,ASSPPGLAGGLETQY
-,14,-,TRBV5-3,ARSLAVDSSSYEQY
TRBD2,15,TRBJ2-5,TRBV4-2,ASSQAGLAAVKETQY
TRBD2,13,TRBJ2-2,TRBV7-3,ASTSGLANTGELF
-,11,TRBJ1-1,TRBV19,ASSIGPRVEAF
-,13,TRBJ2-3,TRBV5-6,ASSLGLRATDTQY
TRBD2,12,TRBJ2-2,TRBV19,ASNRLAGTGELF
TRBD1,13,TRBJ2-5,TRBV7-7,ASSLDRGQGSTQY
-,11,TRBJ2-3,TRBV2,ASNRGGTDTQY
TRBD1,13,TRBJ2-1,TRBV5-8,ASSLPGQVQNEQF
-,12,TRBJ1-2,TRBV15,ATSRDRIRYGYT
TRBD1,14,TRBJ2-7,TRBV7-2,ASSLGGGTGGYEQY
TRBD1,13,TRBJ2-7,TRBV6-1,ASRVDRDLRSKQY
-,16,TRBJ2-7,TRBV18,ASSRAPGGQGVAYEQY
-,13,TRBJ2-6,TRBV6-6,ASTYGGRSYPFRT
TRBD1,12,TRBJ2-3,TRBV6-1,ASSTGASTDTQY
-,12,TRBJ2-2,TRBV2,ASSEQGLTGELF
-,11,TRBJ2-5,TRBV5-1,ASSTRVQETQY
-,13,TRBJ2-1,TRBV7-3,ASSLNGGLYNEQF
-,14,TRBJ2-2,TRBV18,ASSPVGQGGTGELF
-,13,TRBJ2-4,TRBV5-1,ASSSGGAGLNIQY
-,14,TRBJ2-7,TRBV4-1,ASSPSLAANRYEQY
-,9,TRBJ1-4,TRBV2,ASSYWENLF
TRBD2,13,TRBJ2-5,TRBV5-1,ASSLDGRARETQY
TRBD2,18,TRBJ2-1,TRBV7-8,ASSLVSASGRRSSYNEQF
-,12,TRBJ2-4,TRBV5-1,ASSYKTDAGIQY
-,15,TRBJ2-5,TRBV7-8,ASSPLVRFLGQETQY
TRBD1,11,TRBJ2-7,TRBV28,ATHGTVSYEQY
TRBD1,13,TRBJ1-2,TRBV5-1,ASSPRQGAGYGYT
-,12,TRBJ1-1,TRBV25-1,ASSESIGDTEAF
-,13,TRBJ2-1,TRBV28,ASSLGEFSYNEQF
-,12,TRBJ2-1,TRBV18,ASSPGQGGNEQF